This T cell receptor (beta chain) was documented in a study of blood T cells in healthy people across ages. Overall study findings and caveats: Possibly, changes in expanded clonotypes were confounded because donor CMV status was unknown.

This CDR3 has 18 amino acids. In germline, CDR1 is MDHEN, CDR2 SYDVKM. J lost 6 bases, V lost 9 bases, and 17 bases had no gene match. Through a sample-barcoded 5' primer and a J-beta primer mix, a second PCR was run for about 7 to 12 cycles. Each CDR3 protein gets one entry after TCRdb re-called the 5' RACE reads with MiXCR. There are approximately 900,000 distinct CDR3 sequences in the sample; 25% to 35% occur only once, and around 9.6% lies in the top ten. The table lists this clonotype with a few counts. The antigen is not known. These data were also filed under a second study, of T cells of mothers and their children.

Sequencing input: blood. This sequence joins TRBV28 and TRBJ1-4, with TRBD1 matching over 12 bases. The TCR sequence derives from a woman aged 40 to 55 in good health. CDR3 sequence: CASPGTGGYLWEDEKLFF. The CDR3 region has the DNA TGTGCCAGTCCGGGGACAGGGGGCTATCTGTGGGAGGATGAAAAACTGTTTTTT. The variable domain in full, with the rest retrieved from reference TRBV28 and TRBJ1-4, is DVKVTQSSRYLVKRTGEKVFLECVQDMDHENMFWYRQDPGLGLRLIYFSYDVKMKEKGDIPEGYSVSREKKERFSLILESASTNQTSMYLCASPGTGGYLWEDEKLFFGSGTQLSVL.